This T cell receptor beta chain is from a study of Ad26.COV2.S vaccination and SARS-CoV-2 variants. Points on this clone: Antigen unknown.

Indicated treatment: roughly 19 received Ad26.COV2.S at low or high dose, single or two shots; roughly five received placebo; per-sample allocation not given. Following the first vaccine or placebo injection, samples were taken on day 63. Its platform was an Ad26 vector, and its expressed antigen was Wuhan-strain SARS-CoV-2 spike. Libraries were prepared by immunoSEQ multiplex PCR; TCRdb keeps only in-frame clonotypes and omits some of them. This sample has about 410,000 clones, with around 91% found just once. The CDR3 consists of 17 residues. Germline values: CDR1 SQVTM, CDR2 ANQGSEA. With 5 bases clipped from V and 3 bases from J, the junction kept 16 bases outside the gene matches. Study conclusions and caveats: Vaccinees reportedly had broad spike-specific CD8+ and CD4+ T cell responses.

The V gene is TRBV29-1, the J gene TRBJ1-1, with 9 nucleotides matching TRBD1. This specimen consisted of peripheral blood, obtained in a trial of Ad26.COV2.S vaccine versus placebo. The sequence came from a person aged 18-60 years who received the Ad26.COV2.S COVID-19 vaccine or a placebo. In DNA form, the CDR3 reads TGCAGCGTTACCTTATGGGGGACAGGGCTCGATGACACTGAAGCTTTCTTT. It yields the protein CSVTLWGTGLDDTEAFF. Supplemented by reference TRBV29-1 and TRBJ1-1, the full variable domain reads SAVISQKPSRDICQRGTSLTIQCQVDSQVTMMFWYRQQPGQSLTLIATANQGSEATYESGFVIDKFPISRPNLTFSTLTVSNMSPEDSSIYLCSVTLWGTGLDDTEAFFGQGTRLTVV.